The sequence of this T cell receptor beta chain was determined in a study of prognosis after radiotherapy for stage I lung cancer. Study-wide background: Every lung cancer patient of the non-small cell type was deemed medically inoperable. Study-wide results and limits: Median unique TCR clones dropped from approximately 10,000 to 7,000 after stereotactic body radiation therapy.

Researchers used two-round multiplex PCR to amplify TCR beta CDR3 starting from genomic DNA. Round one of PCR was performed, and it used primers specific to each TRBV and TRBJ gene. TCRdb fed the multiplex PCR reads into MiXCR, producing one record per CDR3 protein. Of about 27,000 distinct CDR3 sequences listed, about 30% were seen once; the top ten hold around 32%. With regard to this clonotype: Antigen: not known. The missing conserved phenylalanine or tryptophan at the end of this CDR3 makes a read error likely.

With 3 bases clipped from V and 5 bases from J, the junction kept 4 bases outside the gene matches. Germline V gene lookup returns CDR1 KGHSH and CDR2 LQKENI. The CDR3 is made up of 14 amino acids. The TCR sequence derives from a donor aged 50 or older with non-small cell lung cancer. The input for sequencing was PBMCs, taken before or after stereotactic body radiation therapy (not recorded which). The chain combines TRBV18 with TRBJ1-5, with 7 positions matching TRBD1. CDR3 amino acids: CASSPDRVYQPQHC. The CDR3, as DNA: TGTGCCAGCTCACCTGACAGGGTTTATCAGCCCCAGCATTGT.